Listed here are 21 T cell receptor beta chains from one sample, sequenced in a study of T cell clones after liver transplantation. The protocol was immunoSEQ multiplex PCR, while the TCRdb copy is restricted to in-frame clones and leaves out a portion. The table lists roughly 60,000 clones, 70% of them singletons, with approximately 3% in the top ten. The source was CD4+ T cells from blood, collected at the approximately 16-month timepoint. The receptors originated from a human patient who received a liver transplant. Some of these T cells may belong to the graft donor.

V gene TRBV18 combines with J gene TRBJ2-1; 7 bases match TRBD2. The CDR3 has 15 amino acids. V lost 3 bases to trimming and J lost 5 bases; unmatched junction nucleotides: 7. Germline V gene sequence: CDR1 KGHSH, CDR2 LQKENI. The CDR3: CASSPTGTTHNEQFF. The CDR3 DNA reads TGTGCCAGCTCACCCACTGGGACTACTCACAATGAGCAGTTCTTC.

This clone showed up just a few times. The CDR3 coding sequence is TGCGCCAGCAGCTATTCCCTCACAGATACGCAGTATTTT. As protein: CASSYSLTDTQYF. The chain joins TRBV5-1 to TRBJ2-3; D unresolved. Trimming removed 3 bases from V and 2 bases from J, with 7 bases in between. Germline CDR1 SGHRS, CDR2 YFSETQ. This CDR3 has 13 amino acids.

This clone has more than one count but fewer than ten. V usage is TRBV2 and J usage is TRBJ2-7, with 9 bases matching TRBD1. This CDR3 region has 13 residues. Unmatched junction bases numbered 4, after V lost 4 bases and J lost 6 bases. Looked up from germline, CDR1 is SNHLY and CDR2 is FYNNEI. CDR3: CASSGTGVPEQYF. The CDR3 DNA reads as TGTGCCAGCAGTGGGACAGGGGTACCCGAGCAGTACTTC.

With respect to this clone: A junction end diverges from the germline sequence, so it may reflect a read error. The rearrangement joins TRBV7-7 to TRBJ2-2; TRBD1 aligns across 11 bases. The CDR3 contains 16 residues. Looked up from germline, CDR1 is SSHAT and CDR2 is FNYEAQ (reference sequence). CDR3 region: CASSLGTGGPTGELFF. Here the CDR3 DNA reads TGTGCTAGCAGCCTCGGGACAGGGGGGCCGACCGGGGAGCTGTTTTTT.

The chain combines TRBV7-2 with TRBJ1-3, with unresolved D. The V and J ends lost 4 bases and 1 base respectively, with 5 bases between them. Germline V gives CDR1 SGHTA, CDR2 FQGNSA. CDR3 size: 13 residues. In DNA, the CDR3 is TGTGCCAGCAGCTGGGGTTCTGGAAACACCATATATTTT. This gives the protein CASSWGSGNTIYF.

The chain joins TRBV6-1 to TRBJ1-2; weak D call: TRBD1 (5 bases). The germline CDR1 and CDR2 sequences are MNHNS and SASEGT. There are 14 residues in the CDR3. Trimming took off 3 bases at V and 4 bases at J, with 12 bases between the two ends. The CDR3 spells CASSEQTEGYGYTF. The CDR3 nucleotides are TGTGCCAGCAGTGAGCAGACAGAGGGCTATGGCTACACCTTC.

This clone showed up just a few times. This sequence joins TRBV9 and TRBJ1-5; tentative D call: TRBD1 (5 bases). CDR3 length: 14 amino acids. CDR1 and CDR2 (germline): SGDLS, YYNGEE. Trimming cost V 0 bases and J 9 bases, with 13 bases left between them. The CDR3 DNA follows: TGTGCCAGCAGCGTAGGCAGGGAAGGTTTGCCCCAGCATTTT. Translation: CASSVGREGLPQHF.

J is TRBJ1-2 and V is TRBV15; D unclear. V was trimmed by 5 bases and J by 7 bases, leaving 23 bases between them. This CDR3 spans 16 amino acids. Per germline, CDR1 LNHNV and CDR2 YYDKDF (reference sequence). CDR3: CATSASGVSSSSGYTF. CDR3 DNA sequence: TGTGCCACCAGCGCAAGCGGGGTGTCTTCGTCGAGTGGCTACACCTTC.

There are a few counts of this clone. The CDR3 region is CASSIATNTEAFF. The CDR3 region has the DNA TGTGCCAGTAGTATAGCCACGAACACTGAAGCTTTCTTT. The chain employs TRBV19 and TRBJ1-1, with no clear D. Germline CDR1 and CDR2: LNHDA and SQIVND (reference sequence). Trimming removed 1 base from V and 1 base from J, with 4 bases in between. The CDR3 has 13 amino acids.

This clone was observed a handful of times. The CDR3 sequence is CASSPLTGSSAMEKLFF. CDR3 DNA sequence: TGTGCCAGCTCACCCTTGACAGGGAGTAGTGCGATGGAAAAACTGTTTTTT. The chain links TRBV18 to TRBJ1-4; 7 bases line up with TRBD1. This CDR3 has 17 amino acids. Germline V gives CDR1 KGHSH, CDR2 LQKENI. Trimming at V came to 3 bases and at J to 8 bases, leaving 15 bases not matched to a gene.

CDR3 nucleotide sequence: TGTGCCAGCAGCCAAGGCCTAGGAACGCAGTATTTT. Translating gives CASSQGLGTQYF. J is TRBJ2-3 and V is TRBV14; D is undetermined. V was trimmed by 1 base and J by 9 bases, leaving 8 bases between them. CDR3 length: 12 amino acids. Germline loops: CDR1 SGHDN, CDR2 FVKESK.

The chain joins TRBV5-8 to TRBJ1-4; 9 bases line up with TRBD1. Germline assignment: CDR1 SGHTS and CDR2 YDEGEE. The CDR3 is 14 residues long. V dropped 4 bases and J dropped 5; count of bases not matched to a gene: 3. The CDR3: CASSTGTGNEKLFF. In DNA form, the CDR3 reads TGTGCCAGCAGCACCGGGACAGGGAATGAAAAACTGTTTTTT. The full variable domain, completed using reference TRBV5-8 and TRBJ1-4, is EAGVTQSPTHLIKTRGQQATLRCSPISGHTSVYWYQQALGLGLQFLLWYDEGEERNRGNFPPRFSGRQFPNYSSELNVNALELEDSALYLCASSTGTGNEKLFFGSGTQLSVL.

V usage is TRBV25-1 and J usage is TRBJ2-3, with TRBD2 matching 10 bases. CDR3 length equals 16 residues. The ends lost 3 bases at V and 3 bases at J; junction bases unmatched: 6. Per germline, CDR1 MGHDK and CDR2 SYGVNS. The CDR3 reads CASSDLAGAWTDTQYF. Written as DNA, the CDR3 is TGTGCCAGCAGTGACCTAGCGGGAGCGTGGACAGATACGCAGTATTTT.

Only a few counts were recorded for this clone. The gene calls are TRBV10-3 and TRBJ1-3, with TRBD1 matching 8 bases. Germline CDR1 is ENHRY and CDR2 is SYGVKD. The V segment lost 6 bases and the J segment 0 bases; nucleotides outside the gene matches: 4. The CDR3 has 15 residues. CDR3 region: CAIRDDRGSGNTIYF. CDR3 nucleotides: TGTGCCATCAGGGACGACAGGGGCTCTGGAAACACCATATATTTT.

This clone is termed medium-sized (0.01 to 0.1%). The J gene is TRBJ1-4, the V gene TRBV13, with D hard to call. Trimming pared 7 bases from V and 5 bases from J, leaving 14 bases between. This CDR3 comprises 14 residues. Germline CDR1 PRHDT, CDR2 FYEKMQ (reference sequence). The chain's CDR3 is CASKAAQMNEKLFF. CDR3 coding DNA: TGTGCCAGCAAGGCCGCACAGATGAATGAAAAACTGTTTTTT.

Only one count was recorded for this clone. The chain recombines TRBV11-3 with TRBJ1-1, with unresolved D. The CDR3 has 13 residues. V lost 3 bases, J lost 4 bases, and 9 bases lay in between. CDR1 SGHNT and CDR2 YENEEA come from the germline V gene. CDR3 protein: CASSFASGTEAFF. The CDR3 coding sequence is TGTGCCAGCAGCTTTGCCTCGGGCACTGAAGCTTTCTTT.

This clone was counted many times. Other DNA sequences in this sample translate to the same CDR3. The chain combines TRBV5-6 with TRBJ2-7; TRBD2 might be the D (5 bases). This CDR3 comprises 12 residues. Between the trimmed V and J ends, which lost 4 bases and 7 bases, there was a span of 12 bases. Germline CDR1 reads SGHDT; CDR2 reads YYEEEE. CDR3 nucleotide sequence: TGTGCCAGCAGCCACACATCGGGGGAGCAGTACGTC. The encoded protein is CASSHTSGEQYV.

The genes are TRBV29-1 and TRBJ2-3; 12 nucleotides agree with TRBD2. Losses at the gene ends were 0 bases for V and 0 bases for J; bases not matched to a gene: 13. The CDR3 spans 20 residues. The germline V gene has CDR1 SQVTM and CDR2 ANQGSEA. The CDR3 loop is CSVEEVKWGLAGGSTDTQYF. The CDR3 bases are TGCAGCGTTGAAGAAGTAAAGTGGGGACTAGCGGGCGGCAGCACAGATACGCAGTATTTT.

The V call is TRBV5-1, the J call TRBJ1-4; D call uncertain. The CDR3 sequence is 15 residues long. Germline CDR1 reads SGHRS; CDR2 reads YFSETQ. The V gene lost 3 bases and the J gene lost 3 bases, with 12 bases spanning the gap. The CDR3 region has the DNA TGCGCCAGCAGCTCCGACCCCTTATCTAATGAAAAACTGTTTTTT. Amino acids: CASSSDPLSNEKLFF.

The rearrangement links TRBV15 to TRBJ1-4; 8 positions match TRBD1. This CDR3 has 15 residues. Germline V gene lookup returns CDR1 LNHNV and CDR2 YYDKDF (reference sequence). The J segment lost 4 bases and the V segment lost 3 bases, leaving 4 bases of the junction unmatched. The CDR3: CATSRGDRNNEKLFF. The CDR3 bases are TGTGCCACCAGCAGGGGGGACAGGAATAATGAAAAACTGTTTTTT.

The CDR3 sequence is CATSTQGGGQEPQHF. In DNA, the CDR3 is TGTGCCACCAGCACACAAGGAGGGGGGCAGGAGCCCCAGCATTTT. The chain uses TRBV15 and TRBJ1-5, with TRBD1 as a possible D gene (6 bases). Germline CDR1 reads LNHNV; CDR2 reads YYDKDF (reference sequence). V lost 4 bases and J 8 bases, leaving 18 bases between the germline ends. The CDR3 covers 15 residues.